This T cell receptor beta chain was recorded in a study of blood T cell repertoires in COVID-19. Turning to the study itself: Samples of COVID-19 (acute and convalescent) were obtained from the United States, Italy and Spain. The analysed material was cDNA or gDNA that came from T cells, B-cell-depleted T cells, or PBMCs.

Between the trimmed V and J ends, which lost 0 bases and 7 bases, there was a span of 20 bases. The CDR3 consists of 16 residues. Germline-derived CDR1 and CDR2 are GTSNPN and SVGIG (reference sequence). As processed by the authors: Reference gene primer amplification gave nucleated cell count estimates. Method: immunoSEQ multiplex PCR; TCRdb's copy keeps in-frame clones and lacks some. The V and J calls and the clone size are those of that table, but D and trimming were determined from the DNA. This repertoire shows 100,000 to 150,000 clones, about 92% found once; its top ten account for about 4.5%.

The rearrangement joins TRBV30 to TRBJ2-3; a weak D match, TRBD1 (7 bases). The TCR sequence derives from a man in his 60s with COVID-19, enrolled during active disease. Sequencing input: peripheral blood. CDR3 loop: CAWSVLGSQGGNTQYF. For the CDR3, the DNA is TGTGCCTGGAGTGTACTCGGAAGTCAGGGGGGAAATACGCAGTATTTT.